This T cell receptor (beta chain) is from a study of early T cells in non-severe SARS-CoV-2 infection (dated by TCRdb to the early 2020s). Regarding the study in general: Because TCR sequencing was done on bulk RNA from unsorted whole blood, the alpha and beta chains could not be paired.

Set within a cohort of healthcare workers in London, UK, this nested case-control study involved weekly PCR testing of nasopharyngeal swabs along with blood sampling. Healthcare workers were enrolled in the week of the UK lockdown, from 23 to 31 March 2020, and were followed every week for up to about 16 weeks. V gives up 0 bases and J gives up 4 bases, and the segment between their germline ends measures 10 bases. CDR1 and CDR2 (LGHDT, YNNKEL) derive from the germline V gene (reference sequence). Including the terminal cysteine and phenylalanine, the CDR3 comprises 15 residues. Solely the CDR3 DNA is kept, with 45 bases framed from the first base. As regards this clonotype: No cognate antigen has been identified for it. No base qualities exist here, and no much larger clone lies one base off it.

On the study overall, not on this receptor specifically: Matching against VDJdb was skewed toward anti-spike CD8 responses, likely underestimated virus-specific expansions, and missed private and CD4 specificities.

The method was 5' RACE. The sample was run on a NextSeq 500. To correct for sequencing error and PCR bias, the TCR library protocol tagged individual cDNA molecules with unique molecular identifiers. Sequencing covered both TCR alpha and beta chains, and within each sample the abundances of alpha and beta sequences were tightly co-correlated. From the authors' description of their analysis: Decombinator V4 was used to perform V gene, J gene and CDR3 annotation of TCR sequences. TCRs were defined as expanded if a significant change between any two time points was detected under a Poisson model with p below 0.0001. TCR abundances were normalised to the total number of TCRs sequenced per sample and were expressed as counts per million. TRAV1-2 paired with TRAJ12, TRAJ20 or TRAJ33 defined MAIT TCRs, while TRAV10 paired with TRAJ18 defined iNKT TCRs. A search of VDJdb, accessed on 1 November 2021, was run for TCRs annotated to CMV, EBV and SARS-CoV-2, with TCRs annotated for multiple antigens excluded. In TCRdb, the public reads were trimmed at Q25 with fastp and aligned with MiXCR, with productive beta chains retained. CDR3 protein sequences are deduplicated, and each keeps its most common genes and DNA. These V and J calls derive from TCRdb rather than the authors' analysis. This sample holds roughly 30,000 distinct CDR3 sequences; less than 6.5% were observed only once. The ten most abundant clones make up over 30% of the sample.

The chain is encoded by TRBV3-1 joined to TRBJ1-5, with the D gene not clear enough to name. The TCR sequence derives from an adult who was a healthcare worker with PCR-confirmed SARS-CoV-2 infection or an uninfected control (not recorded which). This specimen consisted of whole blood, obtained at baseline. Here the CDR3 is given as CASSQDPTDNQPQHF. The nucleotide sequence is TGTGCCAGCAGCCAAGATCCAACGGATAATCAGCCCCAGCATTTT.